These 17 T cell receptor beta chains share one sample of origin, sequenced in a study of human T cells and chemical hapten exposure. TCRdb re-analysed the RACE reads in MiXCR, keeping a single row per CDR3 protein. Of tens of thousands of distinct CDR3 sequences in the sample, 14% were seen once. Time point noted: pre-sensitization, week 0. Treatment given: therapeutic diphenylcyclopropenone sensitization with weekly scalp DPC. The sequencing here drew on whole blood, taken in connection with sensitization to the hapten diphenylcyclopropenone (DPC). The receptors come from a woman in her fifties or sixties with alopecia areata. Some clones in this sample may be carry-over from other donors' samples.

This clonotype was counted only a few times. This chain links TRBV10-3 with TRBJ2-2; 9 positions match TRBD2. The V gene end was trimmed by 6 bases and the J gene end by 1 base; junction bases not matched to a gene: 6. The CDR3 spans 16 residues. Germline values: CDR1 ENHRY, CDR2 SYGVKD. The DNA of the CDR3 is TGTGCCATCAGGGCTAGCGGGACCGTGAACACCGGGGAGCTGTTTTTT. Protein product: CAIRASGTVNTGELFF.

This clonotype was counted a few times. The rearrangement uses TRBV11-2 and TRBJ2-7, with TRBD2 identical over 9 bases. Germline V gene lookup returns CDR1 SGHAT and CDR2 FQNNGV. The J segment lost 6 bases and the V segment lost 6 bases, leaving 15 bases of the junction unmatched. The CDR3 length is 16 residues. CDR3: CASSMWGSGSVAEQYF. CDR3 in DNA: TGTGCCAGCAGTATGTGGGGTAGCGGGAGTGTGGCCGAGCAGTACTTC. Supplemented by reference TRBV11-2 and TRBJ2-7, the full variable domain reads EAGVAQSPRYKIIEKRQSVAFWCNPISGHATLYWYQQILGQGPKLLIQFQNNGVVDDSQLPKDRFSAERLKGVDSTLKIQPAKLEDSAVYLCASSMWGSGSVAEQYFGPGTRLTVT.

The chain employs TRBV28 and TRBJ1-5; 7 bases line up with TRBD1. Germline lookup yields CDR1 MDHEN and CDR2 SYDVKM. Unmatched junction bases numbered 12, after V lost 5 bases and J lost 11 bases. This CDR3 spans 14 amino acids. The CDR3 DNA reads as TGTGCCAGCAGTCTGTCCCAGGGGGTCCAAGCCCAGCATTTT. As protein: CASSLSQGVQAQHF.

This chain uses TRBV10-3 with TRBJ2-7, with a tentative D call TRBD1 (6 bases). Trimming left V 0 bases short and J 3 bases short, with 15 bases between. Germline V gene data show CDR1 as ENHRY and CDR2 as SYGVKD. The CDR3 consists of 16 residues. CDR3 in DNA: TGTGCCATCAGTGAGTCCCACCTACAGGGAAACTACGAGCAGTACTTC. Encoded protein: CAISESHLQGNYEQYF.

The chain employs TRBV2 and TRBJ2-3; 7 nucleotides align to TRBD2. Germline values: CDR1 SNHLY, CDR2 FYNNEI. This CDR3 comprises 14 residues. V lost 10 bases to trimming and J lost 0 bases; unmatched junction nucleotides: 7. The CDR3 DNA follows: TGTGCCACCGCCCGGGGAGGGAGCACAGATACGCAGTATTTT. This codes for CATARGGSTDTQYF.

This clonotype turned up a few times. CDR3 sequence reads: CASSQTGTRIFKWTDTQYF. DNA for the CDR3: TGTGCCAGCAGCCAAACCGGGACTAGAATTTTTAAGTGGACAGATACGCAGTATTTT. The chain employs TRBV3-1 and TRBJ2-3, with 8 bases identical to TRBD2. In germline, CDR1 is LGHDT, CDR2 YNNKEL (reference sequence). V trimming: 2 bases; J trimming: 3 bases; junction bases outside the gene matches: 16. The CDR3 spans 19 residues.

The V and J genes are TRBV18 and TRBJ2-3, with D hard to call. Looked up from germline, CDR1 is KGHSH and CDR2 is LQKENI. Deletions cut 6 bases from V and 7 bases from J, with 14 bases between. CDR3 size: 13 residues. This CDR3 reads CASSPSGSYTQYF. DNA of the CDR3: TGTGCCAGCTCTCCCTCGGGTTCCTATACGCAGTATTTT.

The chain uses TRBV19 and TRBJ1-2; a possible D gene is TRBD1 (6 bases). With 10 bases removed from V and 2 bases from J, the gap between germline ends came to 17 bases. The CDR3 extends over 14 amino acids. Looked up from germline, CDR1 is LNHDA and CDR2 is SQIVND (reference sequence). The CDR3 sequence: CATQYVQGNYGYTF. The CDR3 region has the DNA TGTGCCACCCAGTACGTTCAGGGGAACTATGGCTACACCTTC. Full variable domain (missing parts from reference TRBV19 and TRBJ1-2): DGGITQSPKYLFRKEGQNVTLSCEQNLNHDAMYWYRQDPGQGLRLIYYSQIVNDFQKGDIAEGYSVSREKKESFPLTVTSAQKNPTAFYLCATQYVQGNYGYTFGSGTRLTVV.

In DNA, the CDR3 is TGTGCCAGCAGCGTGAGAGACGGGGCCTACGAGCAGTACTTC. Encoded protein: CASSVRDGAYEQYF. The V call is TRBV9, the J call TRBJ2-7, with D tentatively TRBD2 (5 bases). The CDR3 contains 14 residues. The germline gives CDR1 SGDLS, CDR2 YYNGEE. Trimming took off 2 bases at V and 2 bases at J, with 11 bases between the two ends.

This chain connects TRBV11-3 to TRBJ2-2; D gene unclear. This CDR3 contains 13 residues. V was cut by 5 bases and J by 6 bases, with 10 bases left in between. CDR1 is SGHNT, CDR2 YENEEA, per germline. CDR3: CASSLSTAGELFF. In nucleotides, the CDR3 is TGTGCCAGCAGCCTCTCCACCGCCGGGGAGCTGTTTTTT.

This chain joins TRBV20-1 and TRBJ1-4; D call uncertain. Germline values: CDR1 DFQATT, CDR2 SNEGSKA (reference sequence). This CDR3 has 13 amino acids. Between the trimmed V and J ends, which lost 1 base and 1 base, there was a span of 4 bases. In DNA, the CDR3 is TGCAGTGCTAGAGGTCAAACTAATGAAAAACTGTTTTTT. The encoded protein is CSARGQTNEKLFF.

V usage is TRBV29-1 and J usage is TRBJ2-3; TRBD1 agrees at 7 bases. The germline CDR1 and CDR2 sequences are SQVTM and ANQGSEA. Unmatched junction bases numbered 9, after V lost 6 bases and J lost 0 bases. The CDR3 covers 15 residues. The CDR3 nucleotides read TGCAGCGTGAGGACAGGAAAGACTAGCACAGATACGCAGTATTTT. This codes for CSVRTGKTSTDTQYF.

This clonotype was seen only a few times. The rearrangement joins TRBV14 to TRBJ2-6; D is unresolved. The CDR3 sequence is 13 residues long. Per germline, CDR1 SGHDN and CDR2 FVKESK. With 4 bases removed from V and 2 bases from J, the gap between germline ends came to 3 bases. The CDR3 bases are TGTGCCAGCAGCCGAGCTGGGGCCAACGTCCTGACTTTC. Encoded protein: CASSRAGANVLTF.

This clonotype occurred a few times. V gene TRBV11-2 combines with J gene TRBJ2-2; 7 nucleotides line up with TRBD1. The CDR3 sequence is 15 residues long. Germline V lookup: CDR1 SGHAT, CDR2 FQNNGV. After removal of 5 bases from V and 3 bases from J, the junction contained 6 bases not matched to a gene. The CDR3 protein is CASSRKGQDTGELFF. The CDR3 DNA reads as TGTGCCAGCAGCCGGAAAGGACAGGACACCGGGGAGCTGTTTTTT.

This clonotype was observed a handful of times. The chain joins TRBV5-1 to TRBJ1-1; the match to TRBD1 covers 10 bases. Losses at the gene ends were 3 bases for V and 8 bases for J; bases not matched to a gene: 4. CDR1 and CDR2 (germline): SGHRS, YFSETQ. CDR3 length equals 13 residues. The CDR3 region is CASSSGQGVEAFF. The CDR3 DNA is TGCGCCAGCAGCTCCGGACAGGGGGTAGAAGCTTTCTTT.

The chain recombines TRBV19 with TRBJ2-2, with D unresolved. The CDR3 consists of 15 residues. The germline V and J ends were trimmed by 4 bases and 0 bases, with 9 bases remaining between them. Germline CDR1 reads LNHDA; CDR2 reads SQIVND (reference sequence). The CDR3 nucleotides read TGTGCCAGTAGTACCGGACGAGCGAACACCGGGGAGCTGTTTTTT. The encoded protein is CASSTGRANTGELFF. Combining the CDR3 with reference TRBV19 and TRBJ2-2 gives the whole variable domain DGGITQSPKYLFRKEGQNVTLSCEQNLNHDAMYWYRQDPGQGLRLIYYSQIVNDFQKGDIAEGYSVSREKKESFPLTVTSAQKNPTAFYLCASSTGRANTGELFFGEGSRLTVL.

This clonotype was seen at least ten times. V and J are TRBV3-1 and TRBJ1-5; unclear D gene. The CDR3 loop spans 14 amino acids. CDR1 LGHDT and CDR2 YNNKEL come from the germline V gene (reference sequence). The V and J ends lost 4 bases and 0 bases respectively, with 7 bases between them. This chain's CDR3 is CASSPLGSNQPQHF. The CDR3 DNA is TGTGCCAGCAGCCCGCTTGGTAGCAATCAGCCCCAGCATTTT.